The present T cell receptor beta chain was sequenced within a study of T cell responses to AZD1222 COVID-19 vaccine. Regarding the study as a whole: Only a handful of individuals given AZD1222 were seropositive at baseline. Close to half of all spike-specific TCRs reportedly target regions of the variants that are unmutated. Most donors were white British and more were female, and clonal diversity was possibly underestimated.

The CDR3 covers 14 residues. Germline CDR1 and CDR2: SGHTA and FQGTGA. The ends were cut back, 3 bases at V and 6 bases at J, with 11 bases in the middle. This clone has only one observation. What it binds is not known. Method: immunoSEQ multiplex PCR; TCRdb's copy keeps in-frame clones and lacks some. Among fewer than 100,000 clones listed, 85% to 90% were seen once. The TCR was taken from an adult in good health. The rearrangement joins TRBV7-3 to TRBJ2-2; D uncertain. Sample: peripheral blood, taken on day 0 of AZD1222 vaccination. CDR3 DNA: TGTGCCAGCAGCTTCAACCGGGCACCCGGGGAGCTGTTTTTT. It yields the protein CASSFNRAPGELFF. Full variable domain (remainder filled in from reference TRBV7-3 and TRBJ2-2): GAGVSQTPSNKVTEKGKYVELRCDPISGHTALYWYRQSLGQGPEFLIYFQGTGAADDSGLPNDRFFAVRPEGSVSTLKIQRTERGDSAVYLCASSFNRAPGELFFGEGSRLTVL.